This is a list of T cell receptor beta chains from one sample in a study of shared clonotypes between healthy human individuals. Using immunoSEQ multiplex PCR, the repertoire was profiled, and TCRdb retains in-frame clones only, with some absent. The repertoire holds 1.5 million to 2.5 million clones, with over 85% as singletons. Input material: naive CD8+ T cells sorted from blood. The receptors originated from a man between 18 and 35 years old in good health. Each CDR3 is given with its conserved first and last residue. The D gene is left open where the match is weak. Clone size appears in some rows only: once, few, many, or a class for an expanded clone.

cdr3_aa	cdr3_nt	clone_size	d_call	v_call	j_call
CASSPGGREYQETQYF	TGTGCCAGCAGCCCCGGGGGTCGGGAGTACCAAGAGACCCAGTACTTC	-	-	TRBV28	TRBJ2-5
CASSLDGYDNYGYTF	TGCGCCAGCAGCCTCGACGGATATGATAACTATGGCTACACCTTC	-	-	TRBV5-1	TRBJ1-2
CASSSAGVRGYTF	TGTGCCAGCAGCTCTGCAGGGGTGCGTGGCTACACCTTC	-	-	TRBV13	TRBJ1-2
CASSVGFADYEQYF	TGTGCCAGCAGCGTAGGGTTCGCAGACTACGAGCAGTACTTC	-	-	TRBV9	TRBJ2-7
CASSLVTLPGELFF	TGTGCCAGCAGCTTAGTTACACTCCCAGGGGAGCTGTTTTTT	-	-	TRBV7-8	TRBJ2-2
CASSYSEKHYEQYF	TGTGCCAGCAGTTACTCCGAGAAGCACTACGAGCAGTACTTC	-	-	TRBV6-6	TRBJ2-7
CASREKGSNYGYTF	TGTGCCAGCAGAGAGAAGGGCAGCAACTATGGCTACACCTTC	-	-	TRBV5-4	TRBJ1-2
CASSAFSLTGTGNTIYF	TGTGCCAGCAGCGCGTTCTCCCTTACAGGGACTGGAAACACCATATATTTT	-	-	TRBV9	TRBJ1-3
CASQDRPGGEQYF	TGTGCCAGCCAAGACAGGCCCGGGGGCGAGCAGTACTTC	-	-	TRBV2	TRBJ2-7
CASSVGGGSPDGELFF	TGTGCCAGCAGCGTAGGCGGGGGGTCCCCCGATGGGGAGCTGTTTTTT	-	TRBD2	TRBV9	TRBJ2-2
CAWGTGSNTEAFF	TGTGCCTGGGGGACAGGGTCGAACACTGAAGCTTTCTTT	-	TRBD1	TRBV30	TRBJ1-1
CASSFSQASSYEQYF	TGTGCCAGCAGCTTCTCTCAGGCGAGCTCCTACGAGCAGTACTTC	-	-	TRBV7-9	TRBJ2-7
CASSPQGAQEQYF	TGTGCCAGCAGCCCACAGGGGGCACAAGAGCAGTACTTC	once	TRBD1	TRBV5-6	TRBJ2-7
CASSSRGQGAQPQHF	TGTGCCAGCAGTTCCCGGGGACAGGGGGCTCAGCCCCAGCATTTT	-	TRBD1	TRBV6-5	TRBJ1-5
CASSFARANEKLFF	TGTGCCAGCAGCTTTGCTCGGGCTAATGAAAAACTGTTTTTT	-	-	TRBV5-6	TRBJ1-4
CASSHLWSQSTDTQYF	TGCGCCAGCAGCCACCTCTGGTCCCAGAGCACAGATACGCAGTATTTT	once	-	TRBV4-1	TRBJ2-3
CSVEDRRQNYGYTF	TGCAGCGTTGAAGATCGGAGACAGAACTATGGCTACACCTTC	-	-	TRBV29-1	TRBJ1-2
CASSWETGGSDEQYF	TGTGCCAGCAGTTGGGAGACAGGGGGCAGCGACGAGCAGTACTTC	-	TRBD1	TRBV28	TRBJ2-7
CASSTTTGTSGPHSYEQYF	TGTGCCAGCAGTACCACAACCGGGACTAGCGGGCCCCACTCCTACGAGCAGTACTTC	-	TRBD2	TRBV27	TRBJ2-7
CASSAGKTYEQYF	TGCGCCAGCAGTGCCGGGAAAACCTACGAGCAGTACTTC	-	-	TRBV5-1	TRBJ2-7
CASSLGVSSEADTQYF	TGTGCCAGCAGCTTAGGCGTGTCTAGCGAAGCAGATACGCAGTATTTT	-	-	TRBV7-9	TRBJ2-3
CASRPRGAGEQYF	TGTGCCAGTCGCCCGAGGGGCGCAGGCGAGCAGTACTTC	-	-	TRBV19	TRBJ2-7
CASSQISFAYNEQFF	TGTGCCAGCAGCCAAATTAGCTTTGCCTACAATGAGCAGTTCTTC	-	-	TRBV14	TRBJ2-1
CASSVDSGGAWETQYF	TGTGCCAGCAGCGTAGATAGCGGGGGGGCCTGGGAGACCCAGTACTTC	-	TRBD2	TRBV9	TRBJ2-5
CASSYRQGNTEAFF	TGTGCCAGCAGTTACAGACAGGGGAACACTGAAGCTTTCTTT	-	TRBD1	TRBV6-5	TRBJ1-1
CASSLEGISYEQYF	TGCGCCAGCAGCTTGGAGGGGATTTCCTACGAGCAGTACTTC	-	-	TRBV5-1	TRBJ2-7
CASSIDPRGAGGMADTQYF	TGTGCCAGTAGTATAGATCCCCGTGGAGCGGGGGGGATGGCAGATACGCAGTATTTT	-	TRBD2	TRBV19	TRBJ2-3
CASSDGGALEAFF	TGTGCCAGCAGTGATGGGGGAGCACTTGAAGCTTTCTTT	few	-	TRBV25-1	TRBJ1-1
CASSQGTGGYEQYF	TGTGCCAGCAGCCAGGGGACAGGGGGCTACGAGCAGTACTTC	-	TRBD1	TRBV5-6	TRBJ2-7
CAWTPGGYEQYF	TGTGCCTGGACGCCGGGGGGTTACGAGCAGTACTTC	-	TRBD2	TRBV30	TRBJ2-7
CASSLGQTFYSYSNQPQHF	TGTGCCAGCAGTTTAGGGCAGACCTTTTACAGCTATAGCAATCAGCCCCAGCATTTT	-	-	TRBV28	TRBJ1-5
CASSLGTDEQFF	TGTGCCAGCAGCTTGGGAACCGATGAGCAGTTCTTC	-	-	TRBV11-2	TRBJ2-1
CASSEGWGSYEQYF	TGTGCCAGCAGTGAAGGGTGGGGATCCTACGAGCAGTACTTC	-	-	TRBV6-1	TRBJ2-7
CASSDGSNGDTQYF	TGTGCCAGCAGTGATGGGTCGAATGGGGATACGCAGTATTTT	-	-	TRBV2	TRBJ2-3
CASSIAQGFQPQHF	TGTGCCAGCAGCATTGCCCAGGGCTTTCAGCCCCAGCATTTT	-	-	TRBV27	TRBJ1-5
CASSQGTSYEQYF	TGCGCCAGCAGCCAAGGAACGTCCTACGAGCAGTACTTC	few	-	TRBV4-1	TRBJ2-7
CASSFQGAYEQYF	TGTGCCAGCAGCTTCCAGGGGGCCTACGAGCAGTACTTC	-	TRBD1	TRBV5-6	TRBJ2-7
CASSPPWDSGQGAIDEQFF	TGTGCCAGCAGCCCCCCGTGGGACTCTGGACAGGGGGCGATCGATGAGCAGTTCTTC	-	TRBD1	TRBV11-2	TRBJ2-1
CASSEVQGGYEQYF	TGTGCCAGCAGTGAAGTCCAGGGGGGCTACGAGCAGTACTTC	-	-	TRBV6-1	TRBJ2-7
CASSLTGYYQPQHF	TGTGCCAGCAGCCTAACAGGGTACTATCAGCCCCAGCATTTT	-	-	TRBV5-6	TRBJ1-5